This passage covers 11 T cell receptor beta chains from one sample sequenced in a study of technical replicates of blood from a handful of donors (dated by TCRdb to 2017 to 2019). Receptors were amplified or captured by the immunoSEQ multiplex PCR assay. TCRdb carries this immuneACCESS record with in-frame sequences only. Its versions omit some clonotypes, under half of them owing to an unresolved V gene in the studies checked, with the rest unexplained. The sample table records 75,000 to 95,000 clones; 85% to 95% of these occur just once. Clones ranked in the top ten supply roughly 0.25% of the sample. The sample taken for sequencing was T cells isolated from PBMCs. Receptor source: a human donor in good health.

The V and J genes are TRBV7-6 and TRBJ1-1; no firm D call. Trimming pared 5 bases from V and 0 bases from J, leaving 7 bases between. The germline V gene has CDR1 SGHVS and CDR2 FNYEAQ. This CDR3 is 13 amino acids long. The DNA of the CDR3 is TGTGCCAGCAGCGCCACAGTGAACACTGAAGCTTTCTTT. Translation: CASSATVNTEAFF.

The chain uses TRBV28 and TRBJ2-3, with D tentatively TRBD2 (6 bases). Trimming cost V 6 bases and J 1 base, with 11 bases left between them. Germline CDR1 MDHEN, CDR2 SYDVKM. The CDR3 is 14 amino acids. The CDR3 DNA reads as TGTGCCAGCAGGGTTCTAGCGCGCACAGATACGCAGTATTTT. Amino acid sequence: CASRVLARTDTQYF. Full variable domain (rest looked up from reference TRBV28 and TRBJ2-3): DVKVTQSSRYLVKRTGEKVFLECVQDMDHENMFWYRQDPGLGLRLIYFSYDVKMKEKGDIPEGYSVSREKKERFSLILESASTNQTSMYLCASRVLARTDTQYFGPGTRLTVL.

This chain connects TRBV27 to TRBJ2-7; 7 positions agree with TRBD1. V was pared by 8 bases and J by 3 bases, with 7 bases of the junction left unmatched. This CDR3 is built from 13 residues. Germline CDR1 and CDR2: MNHEY and SMNVEV (reference sequence). CDR3 bases: TGTGCCAGCGGAACACGACAGGGCTACGAGCAGTACTTC. Translated, it gives CASGTRQGYEQYF.

This chain connects TRBV5-6 to TRBJ1-3, with D perhaps TRBD1 (5 bases). CDR3 size: 14 residues. Germline assignment: CDR1 SGHDT and CDR2 YYEEEE. Trimming took off 1 base at V and 2 bases at J, with 7 bases between the two ends. The DNA of the CDR3 is TGTGCCAGCAGCTTGTGGACACCTGGAAACACCATATATTTT. This sequence encodes CASSLWTPGNTIYF.

J is TRBJ1-5 and V is TRBV2; D ambiguous. This CDR3 region has 14 residues. Germline V gives CDR1 SNHLY, CDR2 FYNNEI. V lost 4 bases, J lost 5 bases, and 12 bases lay in between. The CDR3 sequence is CASSAVSQDQPQHF. The CDR3, as DNA: TGTGCCAGCAGTGCGGTCTCCCAAGATCAGCCCCAGCATTTT.

The rearrangement links TRBV4-2 to TRBJ1-5; 7 positions match TRBD1. Germline lookup yields CDR1 LGHNA and CDR2 YNFKEQ. The CDR3 is 14 residues long. Trimming at V came to 4 bases and at J to 6 bases, leaving 6 bases not matched to a gene. The CDR3 DNA follows: TGTGCCAGCAGCCCGACAGGGAGCGGTCAGCCCCAGCATTTT. This encodes CASSPTGSGQPQHF.

The chain has TRBV6-5 and TRBJ1-5; D not certain. V gave up 6 bases and J gave up 0 bases, with 9 bases separating them. This CDR3 has 14 amino acids. From germline, CDR1 is MNHEY and CDR2 SVGAGI. Here the CDR3 reads CASSAVYSNQPQHF. The CDR3 region has the DNA TGTGCCAGCAGCGCCGTCTATAGCAATCAGCCCCAGCATTTT.

J is TRBJ2-1 and V is TRBV4-1, with TRBD2 matching 16 bases. V was clipped by 2 bases and J by 1 base; unmatched bases: 5. Germline CDR1 MGHRA, CDR2 YSYEKL. The CDR3 totals 19 residues. The CDR3 DNA reads TGCGCCAGCAGCCAACCCGGGACTAGCGGGAGGGGATCCTACAATGAGCAGTTCTTC. This codes for CASSQPGTSGRGSYNEQFF.

The chain is built from TRBV5-4 and TRBJ2-2, with D maybe TRBD2 (7 bases). Germline CDR1 SGHNT, CDR2 YYREEE (reference sequence). Trimming took off 7 bases at V and 3 bases at J, with 22 bases between the two ends. The CDR3 spans 17 residues. For the CDR3, the DNA is TGTGCCAGCGTCGACCTACAGGGAGGGCAGGACACCGGGGAGCTGTTTTTT. This translates into CASVDLQGGQDTGELFF.

The chain joins TRBV19 to TRBJ2-1, with 10 nucleotides matching TRBD2. The germline V gene encodes CDR1 LNHDA and CDR2 SQIVND (reference sequence). V dropped 6 bases and J dropped 5; count of bases not matched to a gene: 7. This CDR3 spans 15 amino acids. CDR3 in amino acids: CASSQRTSGNNEQFF. The CDR3 bases are TGTGCCAGTAGCCAACGGACTAGCGGTAACAATGAGCAGTTCTTC. The entire variable domain, with the rest obtained from reference TRBV19 and TRBJ2-1, is as follows: DGGITQSPKYLFRKEGQNVTLSCEQNLNHDAMYWYRQDPGQGLRLIYYSQIVNDFQKGDIAEGYSVSREKKESFPLTVTSAQKNPTAFYLCASSQRTSGNNEQFFGPGTRLTVL.

This clone was observed once. J is TRBJ1-1 and V is TRBV19, with TRBD1 matching 9 bases. V was clipped by 3 bases and J by 5 bases; unmatched bases: 7. The CDR3 loop spans 15 amino acids. Germline CDR1 reads LNHDA; CDR2 reads SQIVND (reference sequence). The CDR3 is CASSIPGQGQTEAFF. CDR3 bases: TGTGCCAGTAGTATCCCGGGACAGGGTCAAACTGAAGCTTTCTTT.